This T cell receptor beta chain stems from a study of lymphopenia after photon versus proton radiotherapy. Study-level findings and limits: Proton therapy kept repertoires fairly stable, unlike photons, which gained effector/memory cells. Only patients who died were analyzed for survival; proton advantage is unproven. Post-nadir diversity loss with photons came from oligoclonal expansion, particularly CD8+ Temra cells. Post-nadir TCR diversity decline inversely tracked overall survival among those who died.

Using immunoSEQ multiplex PCR, the repertoire was profiled, and TCRdb retains in-frame clones only, with some absent. The sample includes about 42,000 clones, over 75% of them seen just once. Unmatched junction bases numbered 13, after V lost 7 bases and J lost 3 bases. From germline, CDR1 is MDHEN and CDR2 SYDVKM. This CDR3 comprises 17 residues. Comment on this clone: Its antigen remains unidentified.

The TCR comes from a woman aged 70-85 years with pancreatic cancer. The chain links TRBV28 to TRBJ1-1, with TRBD1 identical over 11 bases. Sequencing used peripheral blood, obtained from a patient treated with proton-based radiotherapy. DNA of the CDR3: TGTGCCAGCATCACTATCAGAAGGGGACAGGGGGACACTGAAGCTTTCTTT. Translation: CASITIRRGQGDTEAFF.